The 14 T cell receptor beta chains below all came from one sample that was sequenced in a study of Graves' ophthalmopathy and Graves' hyperthyroidism. Amplifying from RNA transcripts, the study obtained TCR beta CDR3 regions. The library came from an HTBI-primed first-round RT-PCR and a second-round multiplex PCR. One entry per CDR3 protein, called by TCRdb with MiXCR from the multiplex PCR reads. The sample yields approximately 45,000 distinct CDR3 sequences, around 48% seen once. Sequenced material: peripheral blood. These receptor sequences come from an adult man with Graves' ophthalmopathy.

This clonotype occurred many times. The chain uses TRBV6-1 and TRBJ2-6; D not certain. The germline V gene has CDR1 MNHNS and CDR2 SASEGT. This CDR3 is 13 amino acids long. V was cut by 10 bases and J by 5 bases, with 12 bases left in between. The chain's CDR3 is CATGGTWANVLTF. The DNA for the CDR3 is TGTGCCACCGGCGGCACCTGGGCCAACGTCCTGACTTTC.

This clonotype was counted many times. A much larger clone lies a single base off, so this may be a read error. The chain uses TRBV7-2 and TRBJ2-1; D perhaps matches TRBD2 (5 bases). Germline V gene sequence: CDR1 SGHTA, CDR2 FQGNSA. The CDR3 runs to 17 residues. CDR3 residues: CASSLVSGGSPYNERFF. The DNA for the CDR3 is TGTGCCAGCAGCTTAGTAAGCGGTGGGAGCCCCTACAATGAGCGGTTCTTC.

The J gene is TRBJ1-2, the V gene TRBV7-9; D might be TRBD1 (6 bases). Trimming shortened V by 0 bases and J by 7 bases, and 12 bases separated the two germline ends. Germline values: CDR1 SEHNR, CDR2 FQNEAQ (reference sequence). The CDR3 length is 14 residues. This chain's CDR3 is CASSLAQGEGGYTF. CDR3 sequence (DNA): TGTGCCAGCAGCTTAGCACAGGGAGAGGGTGGCTACACCTTC.

This clonotype appeared many times. This may be a read error, as it is one base from a much larger clone. The V call is TRBV6-1, the J call TRBJ1-6; D is unresolved. The CDR3 is made up of 13 amino acids. Germline CDR1 is MNHNS and CDR2 is SASEGT. The CDR3 loop is CACSERTNSPLHF. The CDR3, as DNA: TGTGCCTGCAGTGAAAGGACGAATTCACCCCTCCACTTT.

This clonotype was counted between two and nine times. The chain links TRBV7-9 to TRBJ1-1; D not resolved. V was cut by 1 base and J by 4 bases, with 4 bases left in between. Germline V gene sequence: CDR1 SEHNR, CDR2 FQNEAQ (reference sequence). The CDR3 has 12 amino acids. The CDR3 here is CASSLGSTEAFF. The DNA of the CDR3 is TGTGCCAGCAGCTTAGGGTCCACTGAAGCTTTCTTT. Together with reference TRBV7-9 and TRBJ1-1, the CDR3 gives the full variable domain: DTGVSQNPRHKITKRGQNVTFRCDPISEHNRLYWYRQTLGQGPEFLTYFQNEAQLEKSRLLSDRFSAERPKGSFSTLEIQRTEQGDSAMYLCASSLGSTEAFFGQGTRLTVV.

This rearrangement joins TRBV2 to TRBJ1-5, with D tentatively TRBD1 (5 bases). The germline gives CDR1 SNHLY, CDR2 FYNNEI. The V end was cut by 4 bases, the J end by 1 base, with 8 bases between. The CDR3 consists of 14 residues. The CDR3 DNA follows: TGTGCCAGCAGTGTGGGGGGGAGCAATCAGCCCCAGCATTTT. It translates to CASSVGGSNQPQHF.

A remark on this clonotype: Lacking the conserved final phenylalanine or tryptophan, this CDR3 likely reflects a read error. The chain combines TRBV19 with TRBJ1-1; 8 bases are shared with TRBD1. CDR3 length: 14 amino acids. Germline CDR1 reads LNHDA; CDR2 reads SQIVND (reference sequence). V lost 3 bases to trimming and J lost 7 bases; unmatched junction nucleotides: 7. The DNA of the CDR3 is TGTGCCAGTAGTATGCCCCGACAGGGGTTTGAAGCTTTCTTA. It encodes CASSMPRQGFEAFL.

The chain joins TRBV4-2 to TRBJ1-6, with a possible D match to TRBD1 (6 bases). Per germline, CDR1 LGHNA and CDR2 YNFKEQ. The V gene lost 4 bases and the J gene lost 8 bases, with 12 bases spanning the gap. The CDR3 spans 14 residues. CDR3 coding DNA: TGTGCCAGCAGCCTGTCCAGGGGTGATTCACCCCTCCACTTT. Its translation: CASSLSRGDSPLHF.

There are a few counts of this clonotype. The chain is built from TRBV20-1 and TRBJ1-1; tentatively, D is TRBD1 (5 bases). V was shortened by 3 bases and J by 5 bases, with 10 bases between the two germline ends. The germline V gene encodes CDR1 DFQATT and CDR2 SNEGSKA (reference sequence). The CDR3 extends over 12 amino acids. CDR3 DNA: TGCAGTGCTAGTGGGGCATGGACTGAAGCTTTCTTT. As protein: CSASGAWTEAFF.

This clonotype was observed many times. The chain is built from TRBV30 and TRBJ2-7; a possible D gene is TRBD2 (6 bases). V was pared by 2 bases and J by 6 bases, with 14 bases between. The CDR3 totals 13 residues. Germline CDR1 reads GTSNPN; CDR2 reads SVGIG (reference sequence). The CDR3 loop is CAWSNGRIGEQYF. The CDR3 DNA is TGTGCCTGGAGTAACGGGAGAATAGGCGAGCAGTACTTC. The full variable domain, its missing parts supplied by reference TRBV30 and TRBJ2-7, is SQTIHQWPATLVQPVGSPLSLECTVEGTSNPNLYWYRQAAGRGLQLLFYSVGIGQISSEVPQNLSASRPQDRQFILSSKKLLLSDSGFYLCAWSNGRIGEQYFGPGTRLTVT.

The table lists this clonotype with a count of one. The chain has TRBV11-2 and TRBJ1-2, with TRBD1 identical over 7 bases. The germline V gene has CDR1 SGHAT and CDR2 FQNNGV. The V gene end was trimmed by 0 bases and the J gene end by 2 bases; junction bases not matched to a gene: 0. CDR3 length equals 14 residues. The CDR3 DNA reads TGTGCCAGCAGCTTAGACAGGGGGAACTATGGCTACACCTTC. Translated: CASSLDRGNYGYTF.

This clonotype was found many times. The chain joins TRBV19 to TRBJ1-5; D gene unclear. The length of the CDR3 is 15 residues. CDR1 LNHDA and CDR2 SQIVND come from the germline V gene (reference sequence). Trimming pared 8 bases from V and 1 base from J, leaving 15 bases between. The CDR3 sequence: CASSAVYRSNQPQHF. The CDR3 bases are TGTGCCAGTTCCGCTGTGTACAGAAGCAATCAGCCCCAGCATTTT.

The chain recombines TRBV7-2 with TRBJ2-3, with D maybe TRBD1 (5 bases). CDR1 and CDR2 (germline): SGHTA, FQGNSA. CDR3 size: 15 residues. The V end was cut by 5 bases, the J end by 3 bases, with 15 bases between. The CDR3 is CASSLWTRSTDTQYF. The CDR3 DNA follows: TGTGCCAGCAGCCTATGGACACGTAGTACAGATACGCAGTATTTT. Full variable domain (missing parts from reference TRBV7-2 and TRBJ2-3): GAGVSQSPSNKVTEKGKDVELRCDPISGHTALYWYRQSLGQGLEFLIYFQGNSAPDKSGLPSDRFSAERTGGSVSTLTIQRTQQEDSAVYLCASSLWTRSTDTQYFGPGTRLTVL.

As to this clonotype: The conserved final phenylalanine or tryptophan is absent from the CDR3, which likely points to a read error. The chain couples TRBV12-3 or TRBV12-4 to TRBJ2-7; 12 bases are a match to TRBD2. This CDR3 contains 14 residues. V lost 8 bases to trimming and J lost 6 bases; unmatched junction nucleotides: 8. The CDR3: CASGRLAGVGEQYS. The CDR3 region has the DNA TGTGCCAGCGGTAGACTAGCGGGAGTAGGCGAGCAGTACTCC.